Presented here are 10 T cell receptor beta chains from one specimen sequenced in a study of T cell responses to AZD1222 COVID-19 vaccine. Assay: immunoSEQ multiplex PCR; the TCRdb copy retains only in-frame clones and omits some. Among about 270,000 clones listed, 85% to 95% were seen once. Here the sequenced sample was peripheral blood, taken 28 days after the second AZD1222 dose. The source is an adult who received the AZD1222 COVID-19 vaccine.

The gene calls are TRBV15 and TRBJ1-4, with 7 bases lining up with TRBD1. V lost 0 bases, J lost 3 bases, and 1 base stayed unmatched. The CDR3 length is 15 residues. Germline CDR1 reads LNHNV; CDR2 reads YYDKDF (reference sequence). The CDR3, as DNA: TGTGCCACCAGCAGAGAAGGGGGCTCTAATGAAAAACTGTTTTTT. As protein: CATSREGGSNEKLFF.

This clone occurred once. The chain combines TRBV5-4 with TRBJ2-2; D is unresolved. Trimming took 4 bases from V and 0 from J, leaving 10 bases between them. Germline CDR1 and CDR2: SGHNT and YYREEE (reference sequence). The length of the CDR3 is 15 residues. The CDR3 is CASSPDGTNTGELFF. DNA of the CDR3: TGTGCCAGCAGCCCGGACGGAACGAACACCGGGGAGCTGTTTTTT.

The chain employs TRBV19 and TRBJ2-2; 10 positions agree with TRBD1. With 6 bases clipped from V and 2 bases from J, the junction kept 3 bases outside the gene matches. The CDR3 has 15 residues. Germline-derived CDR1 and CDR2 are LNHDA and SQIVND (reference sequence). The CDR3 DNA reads TGTGCCAGTAGACGACAGGGGGCTAACACCGGGGAGCTGTTTTTT. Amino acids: CASRRQGANTGELFF.

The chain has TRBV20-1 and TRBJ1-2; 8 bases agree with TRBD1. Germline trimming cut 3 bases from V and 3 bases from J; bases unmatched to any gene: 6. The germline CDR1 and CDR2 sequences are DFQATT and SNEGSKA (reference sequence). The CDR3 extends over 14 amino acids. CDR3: CSASKGQVYYGYTF. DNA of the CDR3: TGCAGTGCTAGTAAGGGACAGGTTTACTATGGCTACACCTTC.

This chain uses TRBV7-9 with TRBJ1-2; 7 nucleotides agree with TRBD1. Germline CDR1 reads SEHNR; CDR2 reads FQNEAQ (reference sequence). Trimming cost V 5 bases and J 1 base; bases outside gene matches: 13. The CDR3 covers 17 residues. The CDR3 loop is CASSAPAGDSINYGYTF. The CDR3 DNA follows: TGTGCCAGCAGCGCCCCCGCGGGGGACAGCATTAACTATGGCTACACCTTC.

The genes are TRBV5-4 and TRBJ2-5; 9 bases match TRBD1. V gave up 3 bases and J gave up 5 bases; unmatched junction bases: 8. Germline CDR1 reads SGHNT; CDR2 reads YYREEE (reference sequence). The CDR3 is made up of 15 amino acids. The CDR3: CASSWGTGGGETQYF. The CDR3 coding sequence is TGTGCCAGCAGCTGGGGAACAGGGGGCGGGGAGACCCAGTACTTC.

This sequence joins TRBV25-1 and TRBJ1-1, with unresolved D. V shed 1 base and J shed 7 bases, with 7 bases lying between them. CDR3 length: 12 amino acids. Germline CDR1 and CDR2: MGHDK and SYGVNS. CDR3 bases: TGTGCCAGCAGTGAATTGGGTATTGAAGCTTTCTTT. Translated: CASSELGIEAFF.

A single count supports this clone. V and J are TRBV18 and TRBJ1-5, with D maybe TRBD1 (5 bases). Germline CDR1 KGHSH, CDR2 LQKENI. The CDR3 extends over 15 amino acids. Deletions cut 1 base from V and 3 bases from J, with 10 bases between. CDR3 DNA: TGTGCCAGCTCACCACAGGGGCACTACAATCAGCCCCAGCATTTT. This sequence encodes CASSPQGHYNQPQHF.

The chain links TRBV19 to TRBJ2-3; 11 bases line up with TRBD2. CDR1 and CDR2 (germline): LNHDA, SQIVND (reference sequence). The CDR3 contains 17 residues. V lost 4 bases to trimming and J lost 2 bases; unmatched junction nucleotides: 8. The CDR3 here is CASSTSGLAGFTDTQYF. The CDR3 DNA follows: TGTGCCAGTAGTACCTCTGGACTAGCGGGTTTCACAGATACGCAGTATTTT.

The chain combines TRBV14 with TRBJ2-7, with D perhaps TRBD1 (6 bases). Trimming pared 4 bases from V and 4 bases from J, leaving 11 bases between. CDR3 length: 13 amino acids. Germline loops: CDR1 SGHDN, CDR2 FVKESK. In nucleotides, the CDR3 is TGTGCCAGCAGCCGTGGGACATTTTACGAGCAGTACTTC. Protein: CASSRGTFYEQYF.